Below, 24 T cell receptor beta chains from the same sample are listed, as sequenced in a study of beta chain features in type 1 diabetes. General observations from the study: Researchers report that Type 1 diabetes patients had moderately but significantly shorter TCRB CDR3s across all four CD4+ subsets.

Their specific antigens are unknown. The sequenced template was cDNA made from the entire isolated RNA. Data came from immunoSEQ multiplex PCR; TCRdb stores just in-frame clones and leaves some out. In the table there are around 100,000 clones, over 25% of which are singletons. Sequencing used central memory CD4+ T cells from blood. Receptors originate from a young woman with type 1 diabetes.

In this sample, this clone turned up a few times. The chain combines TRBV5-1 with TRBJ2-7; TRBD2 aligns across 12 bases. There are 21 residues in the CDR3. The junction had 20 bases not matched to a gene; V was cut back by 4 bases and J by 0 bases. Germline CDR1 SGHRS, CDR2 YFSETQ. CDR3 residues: CASSRGTGALTSGRSSYEQYF. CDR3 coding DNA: TGCGCCAGCAGCCGAGGGACAGGGGCCCTTACTAGCGGGAGGAGCTCCTACGAGCAGTACTTC.

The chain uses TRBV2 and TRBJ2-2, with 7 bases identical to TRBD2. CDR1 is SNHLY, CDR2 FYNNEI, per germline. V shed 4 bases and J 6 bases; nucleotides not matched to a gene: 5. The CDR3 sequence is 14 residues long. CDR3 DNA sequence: TGTGCCAGCAGTGGGACTAGAATGGCCGGGGAGCTGTTTTTT. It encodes CASSGTRMAGELFF.

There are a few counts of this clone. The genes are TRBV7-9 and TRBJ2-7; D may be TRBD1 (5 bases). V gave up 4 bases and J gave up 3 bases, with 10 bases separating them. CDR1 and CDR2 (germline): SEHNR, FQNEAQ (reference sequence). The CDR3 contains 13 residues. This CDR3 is CASSSTGHYEQYV. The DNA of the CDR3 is TGTGCCAGCAGCTCTACAGGACACTACGAGCAGTACGTC.

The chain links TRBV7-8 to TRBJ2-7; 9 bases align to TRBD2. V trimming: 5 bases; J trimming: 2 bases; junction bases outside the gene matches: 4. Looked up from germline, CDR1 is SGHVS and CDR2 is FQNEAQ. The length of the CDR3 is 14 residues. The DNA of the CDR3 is TGTGCCAGCAGCCGACTAGCGGACCCCTACGAGCAGTACTTC. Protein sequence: CASSRLADPYEQYF.

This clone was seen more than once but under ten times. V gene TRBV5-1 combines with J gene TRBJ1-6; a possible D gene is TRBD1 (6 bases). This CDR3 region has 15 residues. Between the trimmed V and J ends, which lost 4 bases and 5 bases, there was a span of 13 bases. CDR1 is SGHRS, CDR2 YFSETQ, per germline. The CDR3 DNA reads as TGCGCCAGCAGCCGCACCTCAGGGGATAATTCACCCCTCCACTTT. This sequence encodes CASSRTSGDNSPLHF.

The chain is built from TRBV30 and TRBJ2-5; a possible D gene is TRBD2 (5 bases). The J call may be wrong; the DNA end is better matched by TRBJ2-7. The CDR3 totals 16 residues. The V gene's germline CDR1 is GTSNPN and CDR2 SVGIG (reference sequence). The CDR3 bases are TGTGCCTGGAGTGTAAAGCTTGCGGGCAGACCCTACGAGCAGTACTTC. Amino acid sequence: CAWSVKLAGRPYEQYF.

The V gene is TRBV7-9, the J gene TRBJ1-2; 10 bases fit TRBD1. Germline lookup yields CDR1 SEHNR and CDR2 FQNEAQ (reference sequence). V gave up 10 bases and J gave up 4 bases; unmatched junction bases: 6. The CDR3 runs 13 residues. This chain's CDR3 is CATRGTGAYGYTF. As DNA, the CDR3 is TGTGCCACTAGGGGGACAGGGGCCTATGGCTACACCTTC.

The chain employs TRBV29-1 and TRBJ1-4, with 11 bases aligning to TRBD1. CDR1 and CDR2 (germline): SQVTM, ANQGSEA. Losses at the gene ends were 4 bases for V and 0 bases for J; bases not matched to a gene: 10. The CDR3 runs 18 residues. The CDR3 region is CSVGNPGQGVSTNEKLFF. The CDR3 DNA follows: TGCAGCGTTGGGAATCCGGGACAGGGGGTTTCAACTAATGAAAAACTGTTTTTT.

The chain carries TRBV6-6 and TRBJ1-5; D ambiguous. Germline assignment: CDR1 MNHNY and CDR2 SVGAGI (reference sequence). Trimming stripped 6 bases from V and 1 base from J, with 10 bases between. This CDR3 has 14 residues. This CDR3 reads CASSPHESNQPQHF. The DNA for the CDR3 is TGTGCCAGCAGCCCCCACGAGAGCAATCAGCCCCAGCATTTT.

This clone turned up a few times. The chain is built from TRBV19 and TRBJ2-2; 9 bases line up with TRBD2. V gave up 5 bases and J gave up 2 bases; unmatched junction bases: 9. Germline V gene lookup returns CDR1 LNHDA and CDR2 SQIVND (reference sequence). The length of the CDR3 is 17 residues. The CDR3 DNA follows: TGTGCCAGTAGTCCAACCCCTAGCGGGACCAACACCGGGGAGCTGTTTTTT. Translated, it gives CASSPTPSGTNTGELFF.

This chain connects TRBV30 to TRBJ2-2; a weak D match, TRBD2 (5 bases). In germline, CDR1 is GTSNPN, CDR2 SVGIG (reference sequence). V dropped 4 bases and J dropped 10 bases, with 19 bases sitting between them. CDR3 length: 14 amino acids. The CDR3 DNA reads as TGTGCCTGGATCGAACCAGGTGGGCTAGCGGAGCTGTTTTTT. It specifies CAWIEPGGLAELFF.

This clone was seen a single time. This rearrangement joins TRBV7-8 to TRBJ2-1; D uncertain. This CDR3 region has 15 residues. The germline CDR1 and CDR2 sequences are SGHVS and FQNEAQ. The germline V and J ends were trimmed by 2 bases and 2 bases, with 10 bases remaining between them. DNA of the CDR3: TGTGCCAGCAGCTTAACGTCTAACCCCTACAATGAGCAGTTCTTC. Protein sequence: CASSLTSNPYNEQFF.

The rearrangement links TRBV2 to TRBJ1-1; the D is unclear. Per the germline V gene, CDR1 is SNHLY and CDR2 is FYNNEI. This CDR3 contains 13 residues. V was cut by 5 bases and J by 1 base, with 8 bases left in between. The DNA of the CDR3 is TGTGCCAGCAGTATCGGGGAGAACACTGAAGCTTTCTTT. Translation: CASSIGENTEAFF.

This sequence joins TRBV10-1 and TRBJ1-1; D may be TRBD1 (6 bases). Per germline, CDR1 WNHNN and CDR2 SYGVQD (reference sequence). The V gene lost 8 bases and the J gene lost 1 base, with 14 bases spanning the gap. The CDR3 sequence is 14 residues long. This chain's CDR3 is CASSPGGGNTEAFF. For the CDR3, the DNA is TGCGCCAGCTCCCCGGGAGGGGGGAACACTGAAGCTTTCTTT.

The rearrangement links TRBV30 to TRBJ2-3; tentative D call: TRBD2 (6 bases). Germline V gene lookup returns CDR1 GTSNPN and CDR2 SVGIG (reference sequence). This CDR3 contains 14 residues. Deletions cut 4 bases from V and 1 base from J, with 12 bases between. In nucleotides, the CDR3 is TGTGCCTGGAAGGCGGGAAGGGGCACAGATACGCAGTATTTT. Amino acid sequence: CAWKAGRGTDTQYF.

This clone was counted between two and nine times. The CDR3 spells CASSRGTSGKETQYF. The CDR3 DNA reads TGTGCCAGCAGCCGAGGGACTAGCGGGAAAGAGACCCAGTACTTC. V is TRBV6-5 and J is TRBJ2-5, with 13 bases aligning to TRBD2. The V segment lost 6 bases and the J segment 3 bases; nucleotides outside the gene matches: 4. Germline V gives CDR1 MNHEY, CDR2 SVGAGI. This CDR3 comprises 15 residues.

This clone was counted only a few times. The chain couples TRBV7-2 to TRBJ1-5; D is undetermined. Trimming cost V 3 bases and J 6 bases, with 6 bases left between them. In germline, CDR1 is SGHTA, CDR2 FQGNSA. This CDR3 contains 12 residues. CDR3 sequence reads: CASSFSGQPQHF. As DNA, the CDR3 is TGTGCCAGCAGCTTCTCCGGTCAGCCCCAGCATTTT.

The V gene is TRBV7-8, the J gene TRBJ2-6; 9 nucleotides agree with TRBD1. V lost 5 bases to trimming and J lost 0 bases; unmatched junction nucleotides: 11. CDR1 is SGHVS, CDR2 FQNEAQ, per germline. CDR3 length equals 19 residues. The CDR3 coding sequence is TGTGCCAGCAGCCTTAAGGGACAGGGCCAGACCTCTGGGGCCAACGTCCTGACTTTC. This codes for CASSLKGQGQTSGANVLTF.

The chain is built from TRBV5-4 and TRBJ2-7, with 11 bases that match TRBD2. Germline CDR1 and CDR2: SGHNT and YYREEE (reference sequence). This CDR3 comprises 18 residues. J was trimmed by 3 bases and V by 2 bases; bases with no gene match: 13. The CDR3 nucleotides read TGTGCCAGCAGCTTACTGCTAGCGGGAGGCCGAACTTTCTACGAGCAGTACGTC. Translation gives CASSLLLAGGRTFYEQYV.

The CDR3 sequence is CASEDRGPGELFF. The CDR3 bases are TGTGCCAGCGAGGACAGGGGGCCCGGGGAGCTGTTTTTT. This chain links TRBV11-3 with TRBJ2-2; 11 nucleotides line up with TRBD1. The V gene's germline CDR1 is SGHNT and CDR2 YENEEA. CDR3 length: 13 residues. Trimming removed 8 bases from V and 6 bases from J; junction bases left unmatched: 2.

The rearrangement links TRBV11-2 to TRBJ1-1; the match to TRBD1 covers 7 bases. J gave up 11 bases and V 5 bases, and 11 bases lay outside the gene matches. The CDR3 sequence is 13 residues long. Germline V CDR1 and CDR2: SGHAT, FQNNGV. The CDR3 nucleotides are TGTGCCAGCAGCGTTCAACAGGGGCAGGGGGCTTTCTTT. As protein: CASSVQQGQGAFF.

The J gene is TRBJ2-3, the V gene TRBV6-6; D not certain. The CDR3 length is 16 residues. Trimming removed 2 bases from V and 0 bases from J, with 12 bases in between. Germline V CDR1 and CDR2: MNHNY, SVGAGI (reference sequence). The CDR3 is CASSYRAPTSTDTQYF. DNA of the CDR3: TGTGCCAGCAGTTACCGAGCGCCGACTAGCACAGATACGCAGTATTTT.

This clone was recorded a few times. The CDR3 DNA reads TGTGCCAGCAGTTTATCCTTGACAGGGAGTTTTTATGGCTACACCTTC. Its translation is CASSLSLTGSFYGYTF. The chain uses TRBV28 and TRBJ1-2, with 7 bases matching TRBD1. V lost 1 base and J lost 5; bases outside the gene matches: 10. The germline gives CDR1 MDHEN, CDR2 SYDVKM. The CDR3 has 16 amino acids.

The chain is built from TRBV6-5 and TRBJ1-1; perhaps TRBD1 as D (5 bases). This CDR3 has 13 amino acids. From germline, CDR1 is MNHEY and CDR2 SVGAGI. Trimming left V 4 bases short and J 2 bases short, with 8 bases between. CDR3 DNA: TGTGCCAGCAGTTCAGGGCGAAACACTGAAGCTTTCTTT. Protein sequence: CASSSGRNTEAFF.